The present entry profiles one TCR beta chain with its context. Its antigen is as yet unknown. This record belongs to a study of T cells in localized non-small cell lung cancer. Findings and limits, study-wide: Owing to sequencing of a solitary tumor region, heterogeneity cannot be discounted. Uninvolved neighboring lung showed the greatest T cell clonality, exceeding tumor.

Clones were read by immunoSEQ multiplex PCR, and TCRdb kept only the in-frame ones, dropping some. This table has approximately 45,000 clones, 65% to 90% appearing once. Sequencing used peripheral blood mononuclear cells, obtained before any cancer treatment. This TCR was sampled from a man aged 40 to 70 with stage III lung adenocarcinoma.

The CDR3 region has the DNA TGCAGCGTTGAAGGCGACAGGGGAGGAAGGGATGAGCAGTTCTTC. Translation: CSVEGDRGGRDEQFF. The genes are TRBV29-1 and TRBJ2-1; 8 bases match TRBD1. After removal of 1 base from V and 8 bases from J, the junction contained 10 bases not matched to a gene. The CDR3 consists of 15 residues. Germline loops: CDR1 SQVTM, CDR2 ANQGSEA.